Shown below are 30 T cell receptor beta chains from a single sample sequenced in a study of shared clonotypes between healthy human individuals. Using immunoSEQ multiplex PCR, the repertoire was profiled, and TCRdb retains in-frame clones only, with some absent. The table includes nearly 1 million clones, more than 75% detected once. The source material was memory CD4+ T cells sorted from blood. Subset meaning: CD45RA-negative fraction. Receptors originate from a man between 18 and 35 years old in good health.

On this clone itself: The identical CDR3 is also encoded by other nucleotide sequences in the sample. The J gene is TRBJ2-6, the V gene TRBV5-1; D gene unclear. The CDR3 length is 15 residues. Per the germline V gene, CDR1 is SGHRS and CDR2 is YFSETQ. Deletions cut 4 bases from V and 1 base from J, with 9 bases between. The CDR3 coding sequence is TGCGCCAGCAGCGGTGGATCTTCTGGGGCCAACGTCCTGACTTTC. It is translated as CASSGGSSGANVLTF. Filled out from reference TRBV5-1 and TRBJ2-6, the complete variable domain reads KAGVTQTPRYLIKTRGQQVTLSCSPISGHRSVSWYQQTPGQGLQFLFEYFSETQRNKGNFPGRFSGRQFSNSRSEMNVSTLELGDSALYLCASSGGSSGANVLTFGAGSRLTVL.

This rearrangement joins TRBV5-1 to TRBJ2-7; D gene uncertain. With 0 bases removed from V and 0 bases from J, the gap between germline ends came to 7 bases. The V gene's germline CDR1 is SGHRS and CDR2 YFSETQ. CDR3 length: 14 amino acids. CDR3 loop: CASSLAGDSYEQYF. The CDR3 DNA reads TGCGCCAGCAGCTTGGCCGGCGACTCCTACGAGCAGTACTTC.

V gene TRBV5-8 combines with J gene TRBJ2-7; perhaps TRBD1 as D (5 bases). CDR1 is SGHTS and CDR2 is YDEGEE in the germline V gene. The ends were cut back, 3 bases at V and 2 bases at J, with 18 bases in the middle. The CDR3 spans 16 residues. The chain's CDR3 is CASSSVRDSGAYEQYF. In DNA, the CDR3 is TGTGCCAGCAGCTCAGTAAGAGACAGTGGTGCCTACGAGCAGTACTTC.

In this sample, this clone turned up once. V and J are TRBV9 and TRBJ2-7; D is ambiguous. The CDR3 loop spans 14 amino acids. V was pared by 4 bases and J by 0 bases, with 11 bases between. Germline lookup yields CDR1 SGDLS and CDR2 YYNGEE. The CDR3 region is CASSPGLVSYEQYF. The CDR3, as DNA: TGTGCCAGCAGCCCGGGCCTAGTCTCCTACGAGCAGTACTTC.

The gene calls are TRBV2 and TRBJ1-5; no reliable D call. Trimming cost V 6 bases and J 0 bases, with 21 bases left between them. Per the germline V gene, CDR1 is SNHLY and CDR2 is FYNNEI. The CDR3 loop spans 18 amino acids. The CDR3 region is CASSARVKALYSNQPQHF. The CDR3, as DNA: TGTGCCAGCAGCGCCCGGGTCAAGGCTTTGTATAGCAATCAGCCCCAGCATTTT.

The J gene is TRBJ1-1, the V gene TRBV27; 7 nucleotides match TRBD1. The germline CDR1 and CDR2 sequences are MNHEY and SMNVEV (reference sequence). There are 12 residues in the CDR3. Germline trimming cut 4 bases from V and 11 bases from J; bases unmatched to any gene: 7. CDR3 region: CASSSYRGEAFF. In DNA form, the CDR3 reads TGTGCCAGCAGTTCCTACAGGGGCGAGGCTTTCTTT.

Comments on this clone: Other nucleotide sequences from this sample produce the same CDR3. The genes are TRBV30 and TRBJ2-7, with D maybe TRBD1 (5 bases). The CDR3 consists of 16 residues. Trimming removed 4 bases at V and 1 base at J, with 20 bases between. Germline loops: CDR1 GTSNPN, CDR2 SVGIG (reference sequence). The CDR3: CAWTRRGSRPSYEQYF. The CDR3 coding sequence is TGTGCCTGGACCAGAAGGGGATCCCGCCCTTCCTACGAGCAGTACTTC.

V usage is TRBV7-2 and J usage is TRBJ2-7, with D perhaps TRBD1 (5 bases). The CDR3 length is 14 residues. Trimming took 3 bases from V and 6 from J, leaving 15 bases between them. Per the germline V gene, CDR1 is SGHTA and CDR2 is FQGNSA. CDR3 in amino acids: CASSFRQGSLEQYF. The CDR3 region has the DNA TGTGCCAGCAGCTTCCGGCAGGGCTCACTCGAGCAGTACTTC. The variable domain in full, completed from reference TRBV7-2 and TRBJ2-7, reads GAGVSQSPSNKVTEKGKDVELRCDPISGHTALYWYRQSLGQGLEFLIYFQGNSAPDKSGLPSDRFSAERTGGSVSTLTIQRTQQEDSAVYLCASSFRQGSLEQYFGPGTRLTVT.

This clone was observed a handful of times. The gene calls are TRBV18 and TRBJ1-5; D not certain. V lost 2 bases, J lost 5 bases, and 7 bases lay in between. The CDR3 is 13 amino acids. The germline V gene has CDR1 KGHSH and CDR2 LQKENI. The CDR3 loop reads CASSPAMDQPQHF. DNA of the CDR3: TGTGCCAGCTCACCAGCCATGGATCAGCCCCAGCATTTT.

The chain links TRBV27 to TRBJ1-5, with D unresolved. Trimming pared 5 bases from V and 7 bases from J, leaving 12 bases between. This CDR3 region has 13 residues. Germline V lookup: CDR1 MNHEY, CDR2 SMNVEV (reference sequence). CDR3 bases: TGTGCCAGCAGTCCCAACCCGGGGCAGCCCCAGCATTTT. Its protein is CASSPNPGQPQHF.

CDR3 sequence: CASSSGQGDQGYTF. The CDR3 nucleotides are TGTGCCAGCAGCTCCGGACAGGGAGACCAGGGCTACACCTTC. The chain is built from TRBV7-9 and TRBJ1-2; 8 bases are shared with TRBD1. The V gene end was trimmed by 4 bases and the J gene end by 8 bases; junction bases not matched to a gene: 9. This CDR3 comprises 14 residues. Germline V gives CDR1 SEHNR, CDR2 FQNEAQ (reference sequence).

The rearrangement joins TRBV28 to TRBJ2-7; TRBD2 matches at 13 bases. This CDR3 is 13 amino acids long. Germline assignment: CDR1 MDHEN and CDR2 SYDVKM. The trim removed 9 bases at V and 5 bases at J, leaving 4 bases unmatched. CDR3 amino acids: CASRTSGSHEQYF. CDR3 coding DNA: TGTGCCAGTAGGACTAGCGGGAGCCACGAGCAGTACTTC.

The CDR3 spells CASSMTGGIFSYEQYF. CDR3 DNA: TGTGCCAGTAGTATGACAGGGGGCATTTTCTCCTACGAGCAGTACTTC. The rearrangement uses TRBV19 and TRBJ2-7; the match to TRBD1 covers 10 bases. The CDR3 has 16 residues. Trimming at V came to 3 bases and at J to 0 bases, leaving 5 bases not matched to a gene. Per the germline V gene, CDR1 is LNHDA and CDR2 is SQIVND (reference sequence).

V and J are TRBV29-1 and TRBJ2-3; TRBD1 matches 7 bases. CDR3 length: 15 amino acids. Germline V CDR1 and CDR2: SQVTM, ANQGSEA. Here the CDR3 reads CSTGATGLSTDTQYF. Here the CDR3 DNA reads TGCAGTACAGGGGCAACAGGGCTGAGCACAGATACGCAGTATTTT.

This clone was picked up a small number of times. The rearrangement joins TRBV7-9 to TRBJ2-5, with 8 bases matching TRBD1. After removal of 1 base from V and 4 bases from J, the junction contained 5 bases not matched to a gene. Germline-derived CDR1 and CDR2 are SEHNR and FQNEAQ (reference sequence). The CDR3 spans 15 residues. The CDR3, as DNA: TGTGCCAGCAGCTTAGTGACAGGGGTGGGAGAGACCCAGTACTTC. As protein: CASSLVTGVGETQYF.

With regard to this clone: This sample includes further DNA sequences coding for the same CDR3. The chain combines TRBV7-2 with TRBJ2-1, with D possibly matching TRBD2 (5 bases). This CDR3 region has 15 residues. CDR1 and CDR2 from the germline V gene are SGHTA and FQGNSA. Trimming removed 5 bases from V and 0 bases from J, with 11 bases in between. The CDR3, as DNA: TGTGCCAGCAGCCTTAGTGGGAGCTCCTACAATGAGCAGTTCTTC. Its protein is CASSLSGSSYNEQFF.

V is TRBV5-6 and J is TRBJ1-6; perhaps TRBD1 as D (5 bases). Germline CDR1 reads SGHDT; CDR2 reads YYEEEE. V lost 0 bases to trimming and J lost 7 bases, with 8 bases between them. The CDR3 length is 14 residues. CDR3 loop: CASSLGGANSPLHF. In nucleotides, the CDR3 is TGTGCCAGCAGCTTGGGGGGCGCGAATTCACCCCTCCACTTT.

The chain has TRBV18 and TRBJ1-4; TRBD1 is a possible D gene (5 bases). The CDR3 contains 17 residues. Trimming removed 3 bases from V and 0 bases from J, with 14 bases in between. Per germline, CDR1 KGHSH and CDR2 LQKENI. Here the CDR3 DNA reads TGTGCCAGCTCACCGGTCGAACCAGGGCCAACTAATGAAAAACTGTTTTTT. Translated: CASSPVEPGPTNEKLFF. Supplemented by reference TRBV18 and TRBJ1-4, the full variable domain reads NAGVMQNPRHLVRRRGQEARLRCSPMKGHSHVYWYRQLPEEGLKFMVYLQKENIIDESGMPKERFSAEFPKEGPSILRIQQVVRGDSAAYFCASSPVEPGPTNEKLFFGSGTQLSVL.

J is TRBJ1-1 and V is TRBV7-8, with TRBD1 as a possible D gene (5 bases). The V gene lost 5 bases and the J gene lost 8 bases, with 15 bases spanning the gap. Germline V CDR1 and CDR2: SGHVS, FQNEAQ. CDR3 size: 13 residues. This CDR3 reads CASSPSGTSEAFF. The CDR3 DNA reads TGTGCCAGCAGCCCGAGCGGGACGTCCGAAGCTTTCTTT.

This chain uses TRBV15 with TRBJ1-2; TRBD1 matches at 9 bases. The CDR3 spans 15 residues. Germline V gene data show CDR1 as LNHNV and CDR2 as YYDKDF (reference sequence). The V gene end was trimmed by 5 bases and the J gene end by 7 bases; junction bases not matched to a gene: 11. The DNA for the CDR3 is TGTGCCACCAGCGTTGCACAGGGGGCATTTAGTGGCTACACCTTC. Amino acid sequence: CATSVAQGAFSGYTF.

With regard to this clone: Compared with germline, one end of the junction differs, possibly owing to a read error. CDR3 in DNA: TGTGCCAGAAGCTCAGCGGGAGGGGTCTTC. As protein: CARSSAGGVF. The chain is built from TRBV5-3 and TRBJ2-1, with 10 bases aligning to TRBD2. TRBV5-3 counts as an open reading frame of uncertain function. CDR3 length equals 10 residues.

The rearrangement joins TRBV5-4 to TRBJ1-6, with a weak D call TRBD1 (6 bases). Trimming removed 6 bases at V and 9 bases at J, with 25 bases between. The length of the CDR3 is 17 residues. Germline CDR1 is SGHNT and CDR2 is YYREEE (reference sequence). The CDR3: CASTQGTGRGSGSPLHF. Written as DNA, the CDR3 is TGTGCCAGCACCCAAGGTACAGGGCGAGGGTCGGGTTCACCCCTCCACTTT.

The CDR3 nucleotides are TGTGCCAGCAGCTTAGGCCCAGGGGGCGGAGATACGCAGTATTTT. Translating gives CASSLGPGGGDTQYF. This chain joins TRBV7-9 and TRBJ2-3; 8 nucleotides align to TRBD1. The CDR3 runs 15 residues. Germline-derived CDR1 and CDR2 are SEHNR and FQNEAQ (reference sequence). The trim removed 1 base at V and 5 bases at J, leaving 5 bases unmatched.

This clone is a singleton in its sample. The rearrangement links TRBV6-4 to TRBJ2-1, with 11 bases matching TRBD2. Trimming at V came to 5 bases and at J to 12 bases, leaving 21 bases not matched to a gene. Germline values: CDR1 MRHNA, CDR2 SNTAGT. There are 18 residues in the CDR3. CDR3: CASSPKRISGRAYVVQFF. The CDR3, as DNA: TGTGCCAGCAGTCCGAAAAGGATTAGCGGGAGGGCCTATGTTGTGCAGTTCTTC.

The chain employs TRBV19 and TRBJ1-1, with 8 positions matching TRBD1. The V segment lost 6 bases and the J segment 2 bases; nucleotides outside the gene matches: 17. The CDR3 totals 18 residues. Germline V gives CDR1 LNHDA, CDR2 SQIVND (reference sequence). The CDR3 coding sequence is TGTGCCAGTAGGCGGGCGGGGCCAGGGGGCGCGGGAAACACTGAAGCTTTCTTT. It translates to CASRRAGPGGAGNTEAFF.

The chain combines TRBV6-5 with TRBJ2-3; D assignment may be TRBD1 or TRBD2 (7 bases each). In germline, CDR1 is MNHEY, CDR2 SVGAGI. CDR3 size: 14 residues. V lost 2 bases, J lost 7 bases, and 13 bases lay in between. This CDR3 is CASSYQGGGNTQYF. The CDR3 DNA is TGTGCCAGCAGTTACCAGGGGGGGGGAAATACGCAGTATTTT.

The V call is TRBV6-6, the J call TRBJ1-5; D is unclear. The germline CDR1 and CDR2 sequences are MNHNY and SVGAGI (reference sequence). V lost 6 bases to trimming and J lost 0 bases, with 9 bases between them. This CDR3 spans 14 amino acids. In DNA form, the CDR3 reads TGTGCCAGCAGGGTCCACGTTAGCAATCAGCCCCAGCATTTT. Translation gives CASRVHVSNQPQHF.

With respect to this clone: This may be a read error, as it is one base from a much larger clone. The CDR3 protein is CASSLVSETQYF. The CDR3 nucleotides read TGTGCCAGCAGCTTAGTTTCGGAGACCCAGTACTTC. The V call is TRBV7-2, the J call TRBJ2-5; the D is unclear. The CDR3 consists of 12 residues. CDR1 and CDR2 (germline): SGHTA, FQGNSA. The V end lost 1 base, the J end lost 5 bases, and 5 bases lay between the germline ends.

The chain has TRBV28 and TRBJ1-2; no reliable D call. Looked up from germline, CDR1 is MDHEN and CDR2 is SYDVKM. The germline V and J ends were trimmed by 7 bases and 8 bases, with 14 bases remaining between them. This CDR3 is built from 12 residues. The CDR3 DNA reads TGTGCCAGCACCCCGGGCTTCGGGGGCTACACCTTC. Encoded protein: CASTPGFGGYTF.

V usage is TRBV4-1 and J usage is TRBJ1-5; 7 bases align to TRBD1. The ends lost 4 bases at V and 0 bases at J; junction bases unmatched: 3. Germline V CDR1 and CDR2: MGHRA, YSYEKL. CDR3 length: 15 residues. The CDR3, as DNA: TGCGCCAGCAGCCCCCGGGACAGTAGCAATCAGCCCCAGCATTTT. This translates into CASSPRDSSNQPQHF.